This entry features one TCR beta chain sequence. This record comes from a study of blood T cell repertoires in COVID-19. Germline V gene data show CDR1 as SGHRS and CDR2 as YFSETQ. CDR3 length: 17 residues. Trimming left V 2 bases short and J 6 bases short, with 21 bases between. Some clones are missing from TCRdb's copy, which holds only in-frame ones; the method was immunoSEQ multiplex PCR. The table includes tens of thousands of clones, roughly 83% detected once. This chain uses TRBV5-1 with TRBJ1-5; the D is unclear. Sequencing was done on a sample of peripheral blood. This receptor was obtained from a man in his fifties or sixties with COVID-19, enrolled during active disease. The CDR3 loop is CASSLGLGEGISQPQHF. DNA of the CDR3: TGCGCCAGCAGCTTAGGGCTCGGTGAGGGAATCTCTCAGCCCCAGCATTTT. The full variable domain, with the rest looked up from reference TRBV5-1 and TRBJ1-5, is KAGVTQTPRYLIKTRGQQVTLSCSPISGHRSVSWYQQTPGQGLQFLFEYFSETQRNKGNFPGRFSGRQFSNSRSEMNVSTLELGDSALYLCASSLGLGEGISQPQHFGDGTRLSIL.